This T cell receptor beta chain was captured by sequencing in a study of response to subunit inactivated influenza vaccine. TCRdb analysed the RT-PCR reads with MiXCR anew, one entry per CDR3 protein. Of about 520,000 distinct CDR3 sequences listed, 9.5% to 13% are singletons. Notes on this clonotype: The antigen is unknown.

The germline V gene encodes CDR1 KGHDR and CDR2 SFDVKD. The CDR3 length is 17 residues. V shed 0 bases and J 5 bases; nucleotides not matched to a gene: 9. Study findings and constraints: T cells newly recruited by each seasonal influenza vaccination are few, the authors suggested.

This chain connects TRBV24-1 to TRBJ2-3, with 8 positions matching TRBD2. The source is a man aged 50 to 60 who received an inactivated influenza vaccine. Sequencing was performed on PBMCs from blood, taken roughly 45 days after vaccination. Written as DNA, the CDR3 is TGTGCCACCAGTGATTTGAATCGCGGGGGGTTCGGAGATACGCAGTATTTT. Amino acids: CATSDLNRGGFGDTQYF.